Listed below are T cell receptor beta chains from one sample, sequenced in a study of control samples from healthy donors and cancer patients. The assay was immunoSEQ multiplex PCR, and TCRdb's table has in-frame clones only and misses some. The data show roughly 170,000 clones, around 94% seen once. Specimen: blood. Every receptor here comes from a woman aged 18-29 years in good health. Both conserved end residues are part of each CDR3. The order of the fields is clone size, V gene, D gene, J gene, CDR3 DNA, CDR3 protein. The D gene is left open where the match is weak. Where a row states a size, it is once, few, many or the class of an expanded clone; other rows omit it.

.	TRBV27	.	TRBJ1-5	TGTGCCAGCAGTTTAAGACAGCCCGGTGGGGATAGCAATCAGCCCCAGCATTTT	CASSLRQPGGDSNQPQHF
.	TRBV27	TRBD1	TRBJ1-6	TGTGCCAGCAGCTTCGGGACAGTCAATTCACCCCTCCACTTT	CASSFGTVNSPLHF
.	TRBV2	.	TRBJ1-6	TGTGCCAGCAGTGAACTCGGAGTTCCCCTCCACTTT	CASSELGVPLHF
.	TRBV19	.	TRBJ1-2	TGTGCCAGTAGTATAAATGGGGCAGCAGCTAACTATGGCTACACCTTC	CASSINGAAANYGYTF
.	TRBV5-6	TRBD1	TRBJ2-7	TGTGCCAGCAGCTTGCCCGGGACAGGGGCACACGAGCAGTACTTC	CASSLPGTGAHEQYF
.	TRBV6-5	TRBD1	TRBJ2-7	TGTGCCACCATAACCTGGGACAGGGACCACGAGCAGTACTTC	CATITWDRDHEQYF
.	TRBV28	TRBD2	TRBJ2-4	TGTGCCAGCAGCCTAGCGGGCCCCTTTCTAGCCAAAAACATTCAGTACTTC	CASSLAGPFLAKNIQYF
.	TRBV5-6	.	TRBJ2-5	TGTGCCAGCCGAGGTGGGGGGCAGGGAAGCGAGACCCAGTACTTC	CASRGGGQGSETQYF
.	TRBV11-2	.	TRBJ2-1	TGTGCCAGCAACACTCTAGCGCAGAGCTCCTACAATGAGCAGTTCTTC	CASNTLAQSSYNEQFF
once	TRBV6-5	TRBD2	TRBJ2-7	TGTGCCAGCAGTTACGGGGGGGGAGCGGACTACGAGCAGTACTTC	CASSYGGGADYEQYF
.	TRBV28	.	TRBJ2-1	TGTGCCAGCAGTTGGGCGGGCAGGGGATCCTACAATGAGCAGTTCTTC	CASSWAGRGSYNEQFF
.	TRBV7-2	.	TRBJ1-2	TGTGCCAGCAGGCCCGGGGGTAACTATGGCTACACCTTC	CASRPGGNYGYTF
.	TRBV6-2/TRBV6-3	TRBD1	TRBJ1-1	TGTGCCAGCAGTTACCCTAGGGGGCGAAGACTTGAAGCTTTCTTT	CASSYPRGRRLEAFF
once	TRBV6-2/TRBV6-3	TRBD1	TRBJ1-5	TGTGCCAGCAGTTACCTGACAGGGTCGGCGGCTAGCAATCAGCCCCAGCATTTT	CASSYLTGSAASNQPQHF
.	TRBV7-9	TRBD2	TRBJ2-1	TGTGCCAGCAGTCTGCCAAGCGGGAGGGAGCAGTTCTTC	CASSLPSGREQFF
.	TRBV27	.	TRBJ1-6	TGTGCCAGCAGTTTGTTTTCGGGTCGGGCACCCCTCCACTTT	CASSLFSGRAPLHF
.	TRBV18	.	TRBJ2-3	TGTGCCAGCTCACCCGAGCAGGATACGCAGTATTTT	CASSPEQDTQYF
.	TRBV19	TRBD1	TRBJ2-3	TGTGCCAGTAGCGCCGGGACAGTAAACACAGATACGCAGTATTTT	CASSAGTVNTDTQYF
once	TRBV5-4	.	TRBJ1-1	TGTGCCAGCAGCTTAGGCGTTCAGAACACTGAAGCTTTCTTT	CASSLGVQNTEAFF
.	TRBV29-1	.	TRBJ2-5	TGCAGCGTTGAAGGATTGCGGATCGAGGGCTATCGAGAGACCCAGTACTTC	CSVEGLRIEGYRETQYF
.	TRBV6-5	.	TRBJ1-2	TGTGCCAGCAGTTACTCGGTGGGTGGCTATGGCTACACCTTC	CASSYSVGGYGYTF
.	TRBV18	.	TRBJ2-1	TGTGCCAGCTCACCCCTGTTGGGGAGTCGAAATGAGCAGTTCTTC	CASSPLLGSRNEQFF
.	TRBV7-8	.	TRBJ2-3	TGTGCCAGCAGCTTAGGTTCAGGGATCACAGATACGCAGTATTTT	CASSLGSGITDTQYF
once	TRBV19	.	TRBJ2-7	TGTGCCAGTAGTATGGGGACGGGGGCTTACGAGCAGTACTTC	CASSMGTGAYEQYF
once	TRBV24-1	TRBD2	TRBJ2-7	TGTGCCACCAGCTTAGCGGGGGGATACGAGCAGTACTTC	CATSLAGGYEQYF
few	TRBV7-2	.	TRBJ2-1	TGTGCCAGCAGCCCACCGCCCTGGCTGGGGGACGGGGAGAATGAGCAGTTCTTC	CASSPPPWLGDGENEQFF
.	TRBV10-3	.	TRBJ1-2	TGTGCCATCAGTGACAGGGAGTATGGCTACACCTTC	CAISDREYGYTF
few	TRBV3-1/TRBV3-2	TRBD2	TRBJ2-1	TGTGCCAGCAGCCAAAAGCGGGGCCTTAAGGAGCAGTTCTTC	CASSQKRGLKEQFF
.	TRBV7-3	.	TRBJ1-3	TGTGCCAGCAGCCAACAACGTGGAAACACCATATATTTT	CASSQQRGNTIYF